The rows below give T cell receptor beta chains drawn from one sample of a study of T cell changes during pregnancy in multiple sclerosis. Only in-frame clones appear in the TCRdb table, and some are missing; sequencing was by immunoSEQ multiplex PCR. The sample has around 33,000 clones, nearly 90% seen once; the top ten hold around 0.62%. The specimen was CD4+ T cells from peripheral blood mononuclear cells, collected in the third trimester of pregnancy. The receptors come from a female donor in good health, enrolled as a control in a pregnancy study. Each CDR3 is given with its conserved first and last residue. Fields, in order: clone size, D gene, J gene, V gene, CDR3 protein, CDR3 DNA. The D gene is left open where the match is weak. Part of the rows lack a size; the others show once, few, many or a class for expanded clones.

once	.	TRBJ1-5	TRBV4-1	CASSQAGAANQPQHF	TGCGCCAGCAGCCAGGCAGGGGCGGCAAATCAGCCCCAGCATTTT
.	TRBD2	TRBJ2-5	TRBV5-1	CASSGIAGGPQETQYF	TGCGCCAGCAGCGGTATAGCGGGAGGGCCCCAAGAGACCCAGTACTTC
.	.	TRBJ1-1	TRBV27	CASSKAGSYTEAFF	TGTGCCAGCAGTAAGGCGGGTTCGTACACTGAAGCTTTCTTT
once	.	TRBJ2-1	TRBV2	CASTKQRASYNEQFF	TGTGCCAGCACCAAACAGCGGGCGTCCTACAATGAGCAGTTCTTC
.	TRBD1	TRBJ1-5	TRBV5-1	CASSLGGPYRGRQPQHF	TGCGCCAGCAGCTTGGGGGGCCCTTACAGGGGTAGGCAGCCCCAGCATTTT
.	.	TRBJ1-1	TRBV11-3	CASSLEGGTFF	TGTGCCAGCAGCTTAGAGGGGGGGACTTTCTTT
.	.	TRBJ1-4	TRBV30	CAWSFRTVATNEKLFF	TGTGCCTGGAGTTTTCGGACAGTCGCAACTAATGAAAAACTGTTTTTT
.	.	TRBJ1-4	TRBV6-1	CASSDHGTNEKLFF	TGTGCCAGCAGCGACCACGGGACTAATGAAAAACTGTTTTTT
.	.	TRBJ1-1	TRBV11-3	CASSSSTDMNTEAFF	TGTGCCAGCAGCTCGTCGACAGACATGAACACTGAAGCTTTCTTT
.	.	TRBJ2-3	TRBV6-5	CASSYGGFADTQYF	TGTGCCAGCAGTTACGGGGGGTTCGCAGATACGCAGTATTTT
.	TRBD1	TRBJ2-7	TRBV29-1	CSVGYGTGSEQYF	TGCAGCGTTGGATATGGGACAGGGAGCGAGCAGTACTTC
.	.	TRBJ1-1	TRBV5-1	CASSLVEPNTEAFF	TGCGCCAGCAGCTTGGTTGAGCCGAACACTGAAGCTTTCTTT
.	TRBD1	TRBJ1-3	TRBV19	CASSTLTGGGNTIYF	TGTGCCAGTAGTACCCTAACAGGGGGAGGAAACACCATATATTTT
.	TRBD1	TRBJ1-5	TRBV19	CASSKGQGSWTGNQPQHF	TGTGCCAGTAGCAAGGGACAGGGATCGTGGACCGGCAATCAGCCCCAGCATTTT
.	TRBD2	TRBJ2-3	TRBV7-6	CASSSGLAGGLGKDTQYF	TGTGCCAGCAGCTCCGGACTAGCGGGAGGATTGGGAAAAGATACGCAGTATTTT
.	TRBD2	TRBJ2-5	TRBV7-2	CASSLGSGERKTQYF	TGTGCCAGCAGCTTAGGGAGCGGGGAGAGGAAGACCCAGTACTTC
once	.	TRBJ1-1	TRBV14	CASSQDLRQADTEAFF	TGTGCCAGCAGCCAAGATCTCCGACAGGCTGACACTGAAGCTTTCTTT
.	TRBD2	TRBJ2-1	TRBV7-9	CASSTTLAGDYNEQFF	TGTGCCAGCAGCACGACTCTAGCGGGAGATTACAATGAGCAGTTCTTC
.	.	TRBJ2-5	TRBV9	CASSVEGFGETQYF	TGTGCCAGCAGCGTGGAGGGGTTCGGGGAGACCCAGTACTTC
.	TRBD1	TRBJ1-6	TRBV6-7	CASSLPGQPNSYNSPLHF	TGTGCCAGCAGTTTACCGGGACAGCCTAACTCCTATAATTCACCCCTCCACTTT
.	TRBD2	TRBJ2-7	TRBV27	CASSTSGAYEQYF	TGTGCCAGTTCTACTAGCGGGGCCTACGAGCAGTACTTC
.	.	TRBJ1-1	TRBV9	CASSPRQALSTEAFF	TGTGCCAGCAGCCCTCGACAGGCCTTAAGCACTGAAGCTTTCTTT